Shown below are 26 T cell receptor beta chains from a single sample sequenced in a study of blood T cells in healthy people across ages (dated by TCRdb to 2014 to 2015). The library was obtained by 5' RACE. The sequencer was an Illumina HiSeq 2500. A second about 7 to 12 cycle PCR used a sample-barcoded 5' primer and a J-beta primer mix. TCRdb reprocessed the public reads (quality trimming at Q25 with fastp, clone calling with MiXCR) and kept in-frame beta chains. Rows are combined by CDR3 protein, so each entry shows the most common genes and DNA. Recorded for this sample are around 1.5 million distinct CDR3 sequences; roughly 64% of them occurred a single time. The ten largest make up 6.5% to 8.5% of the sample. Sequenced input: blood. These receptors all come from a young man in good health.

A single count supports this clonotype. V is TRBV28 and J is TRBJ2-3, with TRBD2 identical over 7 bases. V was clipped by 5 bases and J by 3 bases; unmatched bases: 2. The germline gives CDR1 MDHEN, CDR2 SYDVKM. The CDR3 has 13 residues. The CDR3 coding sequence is TGTGCCAGCAGTGCGGGGGATACAGATACGCAGTATTTT. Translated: CASSAGDTDTQYF. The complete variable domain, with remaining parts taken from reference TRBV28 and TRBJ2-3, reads DVKVTQSSRYLVKRTGEKVFLECVQDMDHENMFWYRQDPGLGLRLIYFSYDVKMKEKGDIPEGYSVSREKKERFSLILESASTNQTSMYLCASSAGDTDTQYFGPGTRLTVL.

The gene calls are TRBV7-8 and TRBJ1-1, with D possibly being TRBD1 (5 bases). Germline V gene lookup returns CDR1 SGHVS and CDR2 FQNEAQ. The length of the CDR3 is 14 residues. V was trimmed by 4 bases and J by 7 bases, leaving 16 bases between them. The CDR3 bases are TGTGCCAGCAGCTCCAGCGGGGGGGTAGATGAAGCTTTCTTT. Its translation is CASSSSGGVDEAFF. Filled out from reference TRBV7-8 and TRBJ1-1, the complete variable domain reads GAGVSQSPRYKVAKRGQDVALRCDPISGHVSLFWYQQALGQGPEFLTYFQNEAQLDKSGLPSDRFFAERPEGSVSTLKIQRTQQEDSAVYLCASSSSGGVDEAFFGQGTRLTVV.

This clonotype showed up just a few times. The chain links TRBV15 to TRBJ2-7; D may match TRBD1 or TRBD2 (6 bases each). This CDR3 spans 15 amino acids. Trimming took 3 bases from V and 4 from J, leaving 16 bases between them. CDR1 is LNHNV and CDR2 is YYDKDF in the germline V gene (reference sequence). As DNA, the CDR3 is TGTGCCACCAGCAGGTGGGCCGGGGGCTGGTACGAGCAGTACTTC. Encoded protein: CATSRWAGGWYEQYF.

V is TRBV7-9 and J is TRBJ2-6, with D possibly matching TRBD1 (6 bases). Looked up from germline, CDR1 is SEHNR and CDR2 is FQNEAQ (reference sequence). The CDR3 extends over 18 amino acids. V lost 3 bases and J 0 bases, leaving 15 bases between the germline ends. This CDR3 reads CASSLVGQGNSGANVLTF. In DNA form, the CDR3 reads TGTGCCAGCAGCTTGGTGGGACAAGGAAACTCTGGGGCCAACGTCCTGACTTTC.

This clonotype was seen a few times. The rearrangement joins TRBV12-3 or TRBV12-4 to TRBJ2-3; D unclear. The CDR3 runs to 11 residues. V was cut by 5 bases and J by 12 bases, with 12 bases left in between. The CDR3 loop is CASSLRTGQYF. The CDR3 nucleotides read TGTGCCAGCAGTCTCCGGACCGGCCAGTATTTT.

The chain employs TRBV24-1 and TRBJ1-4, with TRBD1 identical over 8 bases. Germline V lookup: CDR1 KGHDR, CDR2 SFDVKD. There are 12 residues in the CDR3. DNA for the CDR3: TGTCCGCATCGACAGGGGAATGAAAAACTGTTTTTT. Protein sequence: CPHRQGNEKLFF.

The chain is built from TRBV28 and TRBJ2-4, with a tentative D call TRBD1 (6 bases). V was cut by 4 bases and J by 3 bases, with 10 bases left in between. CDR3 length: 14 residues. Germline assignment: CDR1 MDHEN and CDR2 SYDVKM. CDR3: CASSYRVGKNIQYF. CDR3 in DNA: TGTGCCAGCAGTTACAGGGTCGGCAAAAACATTCAGTACTTC.

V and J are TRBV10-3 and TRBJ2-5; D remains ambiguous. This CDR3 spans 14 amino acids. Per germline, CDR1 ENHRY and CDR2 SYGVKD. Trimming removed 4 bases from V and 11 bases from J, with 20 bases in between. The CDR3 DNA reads TGTGCCATCAGTGGGCCCCGGTTACCCCGTGAGCAGTACTTC. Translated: CAISGPRLPREQYF.

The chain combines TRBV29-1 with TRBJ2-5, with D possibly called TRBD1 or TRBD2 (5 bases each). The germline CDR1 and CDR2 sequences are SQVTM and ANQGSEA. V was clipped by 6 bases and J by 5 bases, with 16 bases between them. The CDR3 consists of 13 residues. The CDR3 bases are TGCAGCGTCAAGGGGCGGGCTCGGGAGACCCAGTACTTC. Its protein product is CSVKGRARETQYF.

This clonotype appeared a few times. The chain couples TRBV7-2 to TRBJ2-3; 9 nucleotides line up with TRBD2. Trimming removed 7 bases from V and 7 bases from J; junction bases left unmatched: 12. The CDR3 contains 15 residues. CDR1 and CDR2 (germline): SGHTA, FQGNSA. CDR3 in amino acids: CASKRTSESLYTQYF. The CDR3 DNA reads TGTGCCAGCAAGCGGACTAGCGAATCCCTCTATACGCAGTATTTT.

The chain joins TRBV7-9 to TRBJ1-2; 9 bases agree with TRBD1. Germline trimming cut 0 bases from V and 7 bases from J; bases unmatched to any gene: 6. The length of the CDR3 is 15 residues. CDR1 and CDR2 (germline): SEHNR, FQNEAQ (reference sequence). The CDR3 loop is CASSLAGQGFAGYTF. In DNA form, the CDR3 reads TGTGCCAGCAGCTTAGCTGGACAGGGGTTCGCTGGCTACACCTTC.

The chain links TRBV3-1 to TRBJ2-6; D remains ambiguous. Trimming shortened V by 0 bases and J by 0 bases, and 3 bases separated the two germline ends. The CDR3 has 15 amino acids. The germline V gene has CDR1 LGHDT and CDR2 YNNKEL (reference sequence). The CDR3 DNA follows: TGTGCCAGCAGCCAAGATGTCTCTGGGGCCAACGTCCTGACTTTC. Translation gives CASSQDVSGANVLTF.

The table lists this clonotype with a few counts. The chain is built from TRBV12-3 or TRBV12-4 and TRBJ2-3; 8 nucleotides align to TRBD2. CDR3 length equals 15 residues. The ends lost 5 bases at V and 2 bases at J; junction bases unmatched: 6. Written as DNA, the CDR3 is TGTGCCAGCAGTCCTTTAGCGGGACTCACAGATACGCAGTATTTT. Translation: CASSPLAGLTDTQYF.

The CDR3 loop reads CASSQETGLYNSPLHF. CDR3 DNA sequence: TGCGCCAGCAGCCAAGAGACAGGGCTGTATAATTCACCCCTCCACTTT. This chain connects TRBV4-1 to TRBJ1-6; 7 bases align to TRBD1. In germline, CDR1 is MGHRA, CDR2 YSYEKL. V lost 0 bases to trimming and J lost 4 bases; unmatched junction nucleotides: 3. The CDR3 has 16 amino acids.

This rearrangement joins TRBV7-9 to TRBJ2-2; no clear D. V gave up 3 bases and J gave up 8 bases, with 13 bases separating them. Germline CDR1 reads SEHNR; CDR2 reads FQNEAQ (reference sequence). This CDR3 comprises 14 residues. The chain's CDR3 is CASSFSTRTGELFF. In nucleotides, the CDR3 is TGTGCCAGCAGCTTCTCGACCCGGACGGGGGAGCTGTTTTTT.

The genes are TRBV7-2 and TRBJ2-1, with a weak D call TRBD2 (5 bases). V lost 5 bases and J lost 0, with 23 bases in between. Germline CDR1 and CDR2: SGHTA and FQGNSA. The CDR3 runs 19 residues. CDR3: CASSPIMAAGSSSYNEQFF. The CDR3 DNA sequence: TGTGCCAGCAGCCCTATTATGGCCGCGGGCAGCAGCTCCTACAATGAGCAGTTCTTC.

For the CDR3, the DNA is TGCAGCGTTGCCCGGACAGGGGAAGGAGCTTTCTTT. Protein sequence: CSVARTGEGAFF. This rearrangement joins TRBV29-1 to TRBJ1-1; 9 bases match TRBD1. Trimming took 4 bases from V and 10 from J; bases not matched to a gene: 7. The CDR3 has 12 residues. Per germline, CDR1 SQVTM and CDR2 ANQGSEA. Drawing the rest from reference TRBV29-1 and TRBJ1-1, the complete variable domain is SAVISQKPSRDICQRGTSLTIQCQVDSQVTMMFWYRQQPGQSLTLIATANQGSEATYESGFVIDKFPISRPNLTFSTLTVSNMSPEDSSIYLCSVARTGEGAFFGQGTRLTVV.

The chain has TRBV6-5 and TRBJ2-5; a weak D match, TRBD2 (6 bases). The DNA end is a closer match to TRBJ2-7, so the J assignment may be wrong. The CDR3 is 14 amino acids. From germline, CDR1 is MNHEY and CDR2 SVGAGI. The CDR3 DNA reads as TGTGCCAGCAGTTACCAGGGAGGAGCGGGCGAGCAGTACTTC. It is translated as CASSYQGGAGEQYF.

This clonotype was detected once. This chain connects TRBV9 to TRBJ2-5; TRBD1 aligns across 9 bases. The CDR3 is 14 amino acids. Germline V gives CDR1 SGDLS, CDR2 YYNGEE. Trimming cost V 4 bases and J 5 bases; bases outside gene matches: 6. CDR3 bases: TGTGCCAGCAGCCCCGGGACAGGGAGCGAGACCCAGTACTTC. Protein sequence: CASSPGTGSETQYF.

The CDR3 spells CSAVTGTSVFDEQFF. CDR3 bases: TGCAGTGCTGTTACCGGGACCTCCGTTTTCGATGAGCAGTTCTTC. The chain carries TRBV20-1 and TRBJ2-1, with D possibly being TRBD1 or TRBD2 (5 bases each). From germline, CDR1 is DFQATT and CDR2 SNEGSKA (reference sequence). CDR3 length: 15 amino acids. Trimming took off 5 bases at V and 8 bases at J, with 22 bases between the two ends.

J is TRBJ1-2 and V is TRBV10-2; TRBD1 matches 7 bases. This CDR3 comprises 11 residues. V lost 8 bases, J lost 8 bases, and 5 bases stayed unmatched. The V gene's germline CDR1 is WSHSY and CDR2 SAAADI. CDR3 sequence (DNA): TGCGCCAGCTTTTCAGGGGGAGGCTACACCTTC. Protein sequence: CASFSGGGYTF.

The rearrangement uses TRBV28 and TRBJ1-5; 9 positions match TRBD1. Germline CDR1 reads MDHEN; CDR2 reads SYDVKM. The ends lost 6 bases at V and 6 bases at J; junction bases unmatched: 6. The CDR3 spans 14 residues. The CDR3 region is CASRGQGGSQPQHF. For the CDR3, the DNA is TGTGCCAGCAGGGGACAGGGAGGTAGTCAGCCCCAGCATTTT.

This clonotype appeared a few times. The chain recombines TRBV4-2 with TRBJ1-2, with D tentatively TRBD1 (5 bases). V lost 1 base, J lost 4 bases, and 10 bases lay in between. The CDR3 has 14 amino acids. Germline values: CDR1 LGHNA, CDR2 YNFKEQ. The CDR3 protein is CASSQGVGAYGYTF. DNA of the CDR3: TGTGCCAGCAGCCAAGGGGTAGGGGCCTATGGCTACACCTTC.

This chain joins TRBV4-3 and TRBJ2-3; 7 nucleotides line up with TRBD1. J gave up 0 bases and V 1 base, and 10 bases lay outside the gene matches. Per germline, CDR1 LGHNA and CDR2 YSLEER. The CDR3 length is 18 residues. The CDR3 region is CASSQARDSQISTDTQYF. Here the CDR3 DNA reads TGCGCCAGCAGCCAAGCAAGGGACAGCCAAATTAGCACAGATACGCAGTATTTT.

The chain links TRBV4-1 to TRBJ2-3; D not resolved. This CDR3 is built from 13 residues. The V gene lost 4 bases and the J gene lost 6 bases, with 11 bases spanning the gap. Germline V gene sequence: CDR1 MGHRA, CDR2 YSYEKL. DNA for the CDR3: TGCGCCAGCAGCCTTCCATGGTCCGATACGCAGTATTTT. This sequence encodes CASSLPWSDTQYF.

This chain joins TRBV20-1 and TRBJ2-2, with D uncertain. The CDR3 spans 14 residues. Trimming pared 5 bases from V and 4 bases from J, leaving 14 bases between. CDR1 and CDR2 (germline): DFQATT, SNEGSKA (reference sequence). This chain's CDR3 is CSAPDERGTGELFF. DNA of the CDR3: TGCAGTGCTCCAGATGAGCGCGGCACCGGGGAGCTGTTTTTT.